This record concerns one T cell receptor (beta chain) sequence. CDR3 size: 15 residues. Trimming left V 1 base short and J 1 base short, with 11 bases between. Germline loops: CDR1 LNHNV, CDR2 YYDKDF (reference sequence). The PCR employed 60 Vbeta primers together with 13 Jbeta primers. The data were produced by immunoSEQ multiplex PCR, yet TCRdb's version contains in-frame clones alone and is incomplete. The sample holds 150,000 to 200,000 clones, roughly three quarters seen once. The sample is drawn from a study of cytomegalovirus exposure and HLA in healthy donors. V gene TRBV15 combines with J gene TRBJ2-7; a weak D match, TRBD1 (5 bases). The material sequenced was PBMCs. This TCR came from a male donor in good health and CMV-seronegative. The CDR3 nucleotides are TGTGCCACCAGCAGAGGTGACAGAGATTCCTACGAGCAGTACTTC. Its protein is CATSRGDRDSYEQYF.